The clone carrying this T cell receptor beta chain was seen once. The germline V gene has CDR1 PRHDT and CDR2 FYEKMQ (reference sequence). The CDR3 totals 16 residues. Trimming took 0 bases from V and 7 from J; bases not matched to a gene: 9. This sample was included in a study of blood T cell repertoires in COVID-19. Across the whole study: The United States, Italy and Spain provided the acute and convalescent COVID-19 samples. T cells, B-cell-depleted T cells, or PBMCs supplied cDNA or gDNA.

As processed by the authors: Nucleated cell counts were estimated from reference gene primer amplification. The method was immunoSEQ multiplex PCR; TCRdb's version includes in-frame clones alone and lacks a portion of them. D and trimming were read from the DNA, whereas the V and J calls and clone size are those reported in that table. The repertoire holds about 88,000 clones, 86% seen once, with 25% in the top ten. Sequenced sample: peripheral blood. This TCR was sampled from a human donor in a cohort sampled during active COVID-19. The chain carries TRBV13 and TRBJ2-1; 7 bases line up with TRBD2. The CDR3 spells CASSLGIGGRLNEQFF. For the CDR3, the DNA is TGTGCCAGCAGCTTAGGCATTGGCGGGAGATTGAATGAGCAGTTCTTC.